The 20 T cell receptor beta chains presented below share a single source sample, sequenced in a study of patients and donors after allogeneic stem cell transplantation. TCRdb ran MiXCR on the RT-PCR reads and lists one entry per CDR3 protein. Seen here are about 40,000 distinct CDR3 sequences, roughly 30% observed once, and the top ten hold approximately 79%. Sequencing was carried out using blood, either unsorted or a sorted T cell fraction (not recorded which). Receptors were obtained from a human donor who was either an allogeneic HSCT recipient or a stem cell or donor lymphocyte infusion donor (not recorded which). It is not recorded whose cells these are; they may come from a transplant donor.

This clonotype was seen a handful of times. This chain joins TRBV7-3 and TRBJ1-2; D remains unclear. Trimming pared 5 bases from V and 8 bases from J, leaving 15 bases between. Germline assignment: CDR1 SGHTA and CDR2 FQGTGA. The length of the CDR3 is 13 residues. CDR3 residues: CASSRRVGEGYTF. The CDR3 DNA reads TGTGCCAGCAGCCGGCGGGTGGGAGAGGGCTACACCTTC. Looking up the rest from reference TRBV7-3 and TRBJ1-2 gives the full variable domain: GAGVSQTPSNKVTEKGKYVELRCDPISGHTALYWYRQSLGQGPEFLIYFQGTGAADDSGLPNDRFFAVRPEGSVSTLKIQRTERGDSAVYLCASSRRVGEGYTFGSGTRLTVV.

Worth noting for this clonotype: A much bigger clone sits one base away, suggesting this may be a read error. The chain is built from TRBV7-2 and TRBJ1-3, with D perhaps matching TRBD1 (6 bases). The length of the CDR3 is 16 residues. Germline loops: CDR1 SGHTA, CDR2 FQGNSA. The CDR3 loop is CAGSLTQGSSGNTIYF. As DNA, the CDR3 is TGTGCCGGCAGCTTGACTCAGGGGAGCTCTGGAAACACCATATATTTT.

CDR3 DNA: TGTGCCACCAGTGATCGGGACAGAAGCACCGGGGAGCTGTTTTTT. This encodes CATSDRDRSTGELFF. The chain couples TRBV24-1 to TRBJ2-2, with 7 bases identical to TRBD1. This CDR3 is built from 15 residues. V trimming: 3 bases; J trimming: 4 bases; junction bases outside the gene matches: 4. Germline V CDR1 and CDR2: KGHDR, SFDVKD.

This sequence joins TRBV7-9 and TRBJ1-2, with unresolved D. CDR3 length equals 14 residues. V dropped 8 bases and J dropped 8 bases, with 21 bases sitting between them. CDR1 and CDR2 (germline): SEHNR, FQNEAQ (reference sequence). The CDR3 loop reads CASGPGIVPWGYTF. The DNA of the CDR3 is TGTGCCAGCGGCCCCGGGATAGTCCCTTGGGGCTACACCTTC.

This clonotype was observed a handful of times. V is TRBV5-1 and J is TRBJ2-1; no definite D call. Trimming left V 5 bases short and J 7 bases short, with 16 bases between. Germline V gene sequence: CDR1 SGHRS, CDR2 YFSETQ. The CDR3 has 14 amino acids. CDR3 coding DNA: TGCGCCAGCAGACGACCGGTTTCTGGGAATGAGCAGTTCTTC. Protein product: CASRRPVSGNEQFF.

This clonotype has a handful of counts. Written as DNA, the CDR3 is TGTGCCAGCAGTGCCTTGGACCGTAAGGAGAAACTGTTTTTT. As protein: CASSALDRKEKLFF. The rearrangement uses TRBV25-1 and TRBJ1-4; D is uncertain. This CDR3 contains 14 residues. V was trimmed by 4 bases and J by 11 bases, leaving 17 bases between them. Germline V gene data show CDR1 as MGHDK and CDR2 as SYGVNS.

V and J are TRBV3-1 and TRBJ2-2; 7 bases match TRBD1. CDR3 length: 18 amino acids. From germline, CDR1 is LGHDT and CDR2 YNNKEL (reference sequence). The V gene end was trimmed by 1 base and the J gene end by 0 bases; junction bases not matched to a gene: 8. The CDR3 DNA follows: TGTGCCAGCAGCCAAGCCATCGACAGGGCGTCGAACACCGGGGAGCTGTTTTTT. Encoded protein: CASSQAIDRASNTGELFF. Full variable domain (outside the CDR3, taken from reference TRBV3-1 and TRBJ2-2): DTAVSQTPKYLVTQMGNDKSIKCEQNLGHDTMYWYKQDSKKFLKIMFSYNNKELIINETVPNRFSPKSPDKAHLNLHINSLELGDSAVYFCASSQAIDRASNTGELFFGEGSRLTVL.

The CDR3 DNA is TGCAGTGCTCAGGGGAATGGAGTTGGCTACACCTTC. The encoded protein is CSAQGNGVGYTF. V and J are TRBV20-1 and TRBJ1-2; D possibly corresponds to TRBD1 (6 bases). In germline, CDR1 is DFQATT, CDR2 SNEGSKA (reference sequence). V was cut by 5 bases and J by 7 bases, with 14 bases left in between. CDR3 length: 12 amino acids.

The chain joins TRBV20-1 to TRBJ1-5; possible D gene TRBD1, 5 bases. V was shortened by 3 bases and J by 0 bases, with 9 bases between the two germline ends. CDR1 DFQATT and CDR2 SNEGSKA come from the germline V gene (reference sequence). This CDR3 is 14 amino acids long. CDR3 nucleotide sequence: TGCAGTGCTAGTCGGGGGTATAGCAATCAGCCCCAGCATTTT. Residues: CSASRGYSNQPQHF.

This clonotype was recorded many times. V is TRBV4-2 and J is TRBJ1-1; 7 bases fit TRBD1. J gave up 5 bases and V 3 bases, and 3 bases lay outside the gene matches. CDR3 length: 13 amino acids. CDR1 is LGHNA and CDR2 is YNFKEQ in the germline V gene. The CDR3 here is CASSHDRVTEAFF. The CDR3 DNA is TGTGCCAGCAGCCATGACAGGGTTACTGAAGCTTTCTTT.

This clonotype has at least ten counts. V gene TRBV9 combines with J gene TRBJ1-2; no definite D call. The CDR3 extends over 15 amino acids. The V and J ends lost 0 bases and 5 bases respectively, with 14 bases between them. Germline CDR1 reads SGDLS; CDR2 reads YYNGEE. The CDR3 DNA reads as TGTGCCAGCAGCGTAGAGGGAATTGATCAGTATGGCTACACCTTC. It yields the protein CASSVEGIDQYGYTF.

The J gene is TRBJ1-5, the V gene TRBV6-2 or TRBV6-3; D unclear. V gave up 0 bases and J gave up 0 bases, with 6 bases separating them. CDR3 length: 15 residues. CDR1 is MNHEY and CDR2 is SVGEGT in the germline V gene. CDR3 sequence (DNA): TGTGCCAGCAGTTACTCCCAATATAGCAATCAGCCCCAGCATTTT. This sequence encodes CASSYSQYSNQPQHF.

This sequence joins TRBV29-1 and TRBJ1-2, with unresolved D. The germline gives CDR1 SQVTM, CDR2 ANQGSEA. CDR3 length: 12 amino acids. Trimming left V 2 bases short and J 2 bases short, with 6 bases between. CDR3 coding DNA: TGCAGCGTTGAACGACTCAACTATGGCTACACCTTC. Translating gives CSVERLNYGYTF. The variable domain in full, completed from reference TRBV29-1 and TRBJ1-2, reads SAVISQKPSRDICQRGTSLTIQCQVDSQVTMMFWYRQQPGQSLTLIATANQGSEATYESGFVIDKFPISRPNLTFSTLTVSNMSPEDSSIYLCSVERLNYGYTFGSGTRLTVV.

By frequency in the sample, this clonotype is medium-sized. This rearrangement joins TRBV12-3 or TRBV12-4 to TRBJ1-5; D not certain. V was trimmed by 7 bases and J by 2 bases, leaving 6 bases between them. This CDR3 spans 12 amino acids. CDR3 nucleotides: TGTGCCAGCACGTTGGGCAATCAGCCCCAGCATTTT. It specifies CASTLGNQPQHF.

In this sample, this clonotype turned up a few times. V gene TRBV6-2 or TRBV6-3 combines with J gene TRBJ1-5, with D possibly being TRBD1 (5 bases). This CDR3 comprises 16 residues. V was pared by 0 bases and J by 4 bases, with 13 bases between. Germline V gene lookup returns CDR1 MNHEY and CDR2 SVGEGT. CDR3 nucleotide sequence: TGTGCCAGCAGTTACTCGAATATGGCAGGGAATCAGCCCCAGCATTTT. This codes for CASSYSNMAGNQPQHF.

The genes are TRBV6-2 or TRBV6-3 and TRBJ2-1; TRBD2 matches 9 bases. J lost 7 bases, V lost 2 bases, and 6 bases had no gene match. Germline loops: CDR1 MNHEY, CDR2 SVGEGT. This CDR3 spans 15 amino acids. CDR3 DNA sequence: TGTGCCAGCAGTTACGGGGTAGCGGGAGCTAATGAGCAGTTCTTC. Translating it yields CASSYGVAGANEQFF.

V and J are TRBV6-6 and TRBJ1-5; TRBD1 is a possible D gene (5 bases). V lost 7 bases, J lost 8 bases, and 18 bases lay in between. The CDR3 runs to 14 residues. Germline V gene data show CDR1 as MNHNY and CDR2 as SVGAGI (reference sequence). The chain's CDR3 is CASTNSGGTEPQHF. The CDR3 DNA is TGTGCCAGCACCAATTCGGGGGGTACGGAGCCCCAGCATTTT.

The sample holds many counts of this clonotype. This sequence joins TRBV4-3 and TRBJ1-4, with D possibly being TRBD1 (5 bases). This CDR3 region has 16 residues. CDR1 and CDR2 (germline): LGHNA, YSLEER. V was trimmed by 0 bases and J by 7 bases, leaving 15 bases between them. CDR3 sequence: CASSQDQLGRGEKLFF. The CDR3 coding sequence is TGCGCCAGCAGCCAAGATCAGCTGGGGCGAGGTGAAAAACTGTTTTTT.

This clonotype was recorded once. CDR3 sequence reads: CASSLGSSLANQPQHF. The CDR3 DNA follows: TGTGCCAGCAGCTTAGGGTCCTCCCTAGCGAATCAGCCCCAGCATTTT. The chain couples TRBV7-2 to TRBJ1-5; D remains unclear. V lost 1 base, J lost 4 bases, and 14 bases lay in between. CDR1 is SGHTA and CDR2 is FQGNSA in the germline V gene. This CDR3 contains 16 residues.

Many counts were recorded for this clonotype. The chain combines TRBV5-1 with TRBJ1-4; possibly TRBD1 for D (5 bases). Trimming took off 0 bases at V and 0 bases at J, with 9 bases between the two ends. CDR3 length: 16 residues. Germline CDR1 SGHRS, CDR2 YFSETQ. CDR3 DNA: TGCGCCAGCAGCTTGGTTGGGGGAACAACTAATGAAAAACTGTTTTTT. It translates to CASSLVGGTTNEKLFF.